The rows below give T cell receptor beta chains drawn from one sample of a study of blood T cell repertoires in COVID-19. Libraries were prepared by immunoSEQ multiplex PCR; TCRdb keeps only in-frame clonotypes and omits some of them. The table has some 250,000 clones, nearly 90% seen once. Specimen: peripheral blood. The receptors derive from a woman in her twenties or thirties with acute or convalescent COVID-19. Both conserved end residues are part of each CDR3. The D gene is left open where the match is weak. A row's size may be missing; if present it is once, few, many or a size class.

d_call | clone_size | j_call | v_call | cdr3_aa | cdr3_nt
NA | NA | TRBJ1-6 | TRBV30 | CAWRAQGFNNSPLHF | TGTGCCTGGAGGGCCCAGGGGTTTAACAATTCACCCCTCCACTTT
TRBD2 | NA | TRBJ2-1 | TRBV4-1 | CASSQVGGDPEYNEQFF | TGCGCCAGCAGCCAAGTGGGGGGGGACCCGGAATACAATGAGCAGTTCTTC
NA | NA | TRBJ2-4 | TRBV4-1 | CASSQESGTLQYF | TGCGCCAGCAGCCAAGAATCAGGAACTCTTCAGTACTTC
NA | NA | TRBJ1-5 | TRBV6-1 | CASSEARPGTTRHQPQHF | TGTGCCAGCAGTGAAGCGCGTCCCGGGACAACCAGGCACCAGCCCCAGCATTTT
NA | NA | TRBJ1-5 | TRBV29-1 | CSVEEGSQPQHF | TGCAGCGTTGAAGAGGGCTCACAGCCCCAGCATTTT
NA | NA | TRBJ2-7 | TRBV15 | CATSRSTTEQYF | TGTGCCACCAGCAGGTCCACGACAGAGCAGTACTTC
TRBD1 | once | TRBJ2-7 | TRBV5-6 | CASSLGQGAYEQYF | TGTGCCAGCAGCCTAGGACAGGGGGCGTATGAGCAGTACTTC
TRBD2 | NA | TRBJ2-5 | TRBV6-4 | CASSGPSGTSGRRETQYF | TGTGCCAGCAGTGGCCCCTCCGGGACTAGCGGGAGAAGAGAGACCCAGTACTTC
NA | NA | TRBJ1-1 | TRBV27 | CASSLLDSKTEAFF | TGTGCCAGCAGTTTATTAGACTCGAAGACTGAAGCTTTCTTT
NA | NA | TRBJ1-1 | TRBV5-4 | CASSHIQGSGTEAFF | TGTGCCAGCAGCCACATACAGGGCAGCGGCACTGAAGCTTTCTTT
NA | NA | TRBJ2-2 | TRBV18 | CASSPGAGELFF | TGTGCCAGCTCACCAGGAGCCGGGGAGCTGTTTTTT
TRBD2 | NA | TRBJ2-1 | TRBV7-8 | CASSSSSGRAWDNEQFF | TGTGCCAGCAGCTCCTCTAGCGGGAGGGCCTGGGACAATGAGCAGTTCTTC
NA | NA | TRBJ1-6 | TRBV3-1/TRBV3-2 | CASSQVYNSYNSPLHF | TGTGCCAGCAGCCAAGTGTATAACTCCTATAATTCACCCCTCCACTTT
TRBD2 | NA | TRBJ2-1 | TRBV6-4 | CASSDETSAHEQFF | TGTGCCAGCAGTGACGAGACTAGCGCCCATGAGCAGTTCTTC
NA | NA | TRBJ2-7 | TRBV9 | CASSNTGYEQYF | TGTGCCAGCTCAAATACAGGGTACGAGCAGTACTTC
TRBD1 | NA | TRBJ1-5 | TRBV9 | CASSVDGGGGPGQPQHF | TGTGCCAGCAGCGTAGACGGAGGGGGCGGCCCAGGGCAGCCCCAGCATTTT
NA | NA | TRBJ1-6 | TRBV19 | CASSIEDRQYSPLHF | TGTGCCAGTAGTATAGAGGACAGACAGTATTCACCCCTCCACTTT
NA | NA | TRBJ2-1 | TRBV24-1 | CATSDPGRNEQFF | TGTGCCACCAGTGATCCAGGCCGGAATGAGCAGTTCTTC
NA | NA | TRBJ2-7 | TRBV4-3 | CASSLPVCSYEQYF | TGCGCCAGCAGCCTCCCAGTCTGCTCCTACGAGCAGTACTTC
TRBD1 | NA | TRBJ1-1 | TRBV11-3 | CASSFRDRVFSPTEAFF | TGTGCCAGCAGCTTCCGGGACAGAGTATTTTCACCCACTGAAGCTTTCTTT
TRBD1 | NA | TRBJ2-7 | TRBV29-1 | CSVNTGTGVSYEQYF | TGCAGCGTTAATACCGGGACAGGGGTGTCCTACGAGCAGTACTTC
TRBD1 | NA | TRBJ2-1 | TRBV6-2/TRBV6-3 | CASSPGQGVGDEQFF | TGTGCCAGCAGCCCTGGACAGGGTGTAGGGGATGAGCAGTTCTTC
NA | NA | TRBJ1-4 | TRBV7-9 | CASSSAQGIGEKLFF | TGTGCCAGCAGCTCCGCGCAGGGGATTGGTGAAAAACTGTTTTTT
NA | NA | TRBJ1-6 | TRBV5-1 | CASSSQSTGINSPLHF | TGCGCCAGCAGCTCGCAATCTACAGGCATTAATTCACCCCTCCACTTT
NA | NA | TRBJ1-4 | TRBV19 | CASSGARTMAEINEKLFF | TGTGCCAGTAGTGGGGCTCGGACCATGGCCGAGATTAATGAAAAACTGTTTTTT
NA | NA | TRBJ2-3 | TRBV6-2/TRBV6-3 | CASSYPQATDTQYF | TGTGCCAGCAGTTATCCGCAGGCCACAGATACGCAGTATTTT
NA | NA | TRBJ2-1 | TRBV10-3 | CAISFGNEQFF | TGTGCCATCAGTTTCGGCAATGAGCAGTTCTTC
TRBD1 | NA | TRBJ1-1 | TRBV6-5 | CAGRDRGTEAFF | TGTGCCGGACGGGACAGGGGAACTGAAGCTTTCTTT
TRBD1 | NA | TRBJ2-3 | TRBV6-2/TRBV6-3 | CASSFRQGVDTQYF | TGTGCCAGCAGTTTCCGACAGGGGGTGGATACGCAGTATTTT
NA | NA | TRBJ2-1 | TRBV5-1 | CASRLPGLQNNEQFF | TGCGCCAGCAGACTTCCCGGGTTGCAAAACAATGAGCAGTTCTTC
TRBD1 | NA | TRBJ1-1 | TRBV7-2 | CASSFRQGGEAFF | TGTGCCAGCAGCTTTCGACAGGGTGGTGAAGCTTTCTTT
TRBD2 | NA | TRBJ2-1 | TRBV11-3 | CASSFRGSGSSYNEQFF | TGTGCCAGCAGCTTTCGGGGAAGCGGGAGTAGCTACAATGAGCAGTTCTTC
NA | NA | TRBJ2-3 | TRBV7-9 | CASSPRWATSTDTQYF | TGTGCCAGCAGTCCCCGTTGGGCAACTAGCACAGATACGCAGTATTTT
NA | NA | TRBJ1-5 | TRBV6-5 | CASSPSRSGIQPQHF | TGTGCCAGCAGTCCCAGTAGGAGCGGGATCCAGCCCCAGCATTTT
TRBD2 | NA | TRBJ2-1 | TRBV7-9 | CASSSAGGSYNEQFF | TGTGCCAGCAGCTCAGCGGGAGGCTCCTACAATGAGCAGTTCTTC
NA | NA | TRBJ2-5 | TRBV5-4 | CASSLPAGGKTQYF | TGTGCCAGCAGCTTGCCGGCAGGGGGGAAGACCCAGTACTTC
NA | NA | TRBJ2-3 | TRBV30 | CAWSGRTSTDTQYF | TGTGCCTGGAGTGGGAGGACCAGCACAGATACGCAGTATTTT
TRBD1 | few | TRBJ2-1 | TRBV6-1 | CASRWDRYNEQFF | TGTGCCAGCAGGTGGGACAGATACAATGAGCAGTTCTTC
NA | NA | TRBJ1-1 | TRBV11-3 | CASSRVQGRNTEAFF | TGTGCCAGCAGCCGCGTCCAGGGCAGGAACACTGAAGCTTTCTTT
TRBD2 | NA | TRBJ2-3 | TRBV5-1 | CASSLAGKSTDTQYF | TGCGCCAGCAGCTTAGCGGGAAAGAGCACAGATACGCAGTATTTT
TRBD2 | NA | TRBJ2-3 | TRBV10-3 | CAISAASGRGDTQYF | TGTGCCATCAGTGCGGCTAGCGGGAGGGGAGATACGCAGTATTTT
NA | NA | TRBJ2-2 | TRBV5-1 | CASSLSLRGAGTGELFF | TGCGCCAGCAGCTTGAGCCTCAGGGGCGCCGGTACCGGGGAGCTGTTTTTT
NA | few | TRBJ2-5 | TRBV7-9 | CASSLMAGRQTQYF | TGTGCCAGCAGCTTAATGGCAGGGCGACAGACCCAGTACTTC
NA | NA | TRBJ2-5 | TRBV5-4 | CASRERETQYF | TGTGCCAGCCGCGAGCGGGAGACCCAGTACTTC
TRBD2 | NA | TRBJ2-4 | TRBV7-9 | CASSSGGPEKNIQYF | TGTGCCAGCAGCTCGGGAGGGCCGGAAAAAAACATTCAGTACTTC
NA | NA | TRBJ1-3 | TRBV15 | CATSRDLRTYSGNTIYF | TGTGCCACCAGCAGAGATCTTAGGACTTACTCTGGAAACACCATATATTTT
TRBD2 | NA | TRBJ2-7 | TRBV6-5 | CATKGAGVEQYF | TGTGCCACCAAAGGGGCGGGAGTCGAGCAGTACTTC
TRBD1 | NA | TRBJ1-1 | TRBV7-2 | CASSRRTGRMNTEAFF | TGTGCCAGCAGCCGGCGGACAGGGCGGATGAACACTGAAGCTTTCTTT
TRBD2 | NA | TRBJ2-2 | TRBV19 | CASSIAGRTGELFF | TGTGCCAGTAGTATAGCCGGGAGGACCGGGGAGCTGTTTTTT
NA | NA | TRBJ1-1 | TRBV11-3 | CASKFAGTEAFF | TGTGCCAGCAAGTTCGCGGGGACTGAAGCTTTCTTT
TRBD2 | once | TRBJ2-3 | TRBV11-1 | CASSSRLAGVSDTQYF | TGTGCCAGCAGCTCTCGACTAGCGGGAGTGTCAGATACGCAGTATTTT
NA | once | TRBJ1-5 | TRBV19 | CASSIWVAGLNQPQHF | TGTGCCAGTAGTATCTGGGTCGCCGGGTTGAATCAGCCCCAGCATTTT
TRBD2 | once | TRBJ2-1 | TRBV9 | CASSPRLAGFAYNEQFF | TGTGCCAGCAGCCCCCGCCTAGCGGGATTCGCCTACAATGAGCAGTTCTTC
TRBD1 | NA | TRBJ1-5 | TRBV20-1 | CSASLGTGDQPQHF | TGCAGTGCTAGTTTAGGGACAGGGGATCAGCCCCAGCATTTT
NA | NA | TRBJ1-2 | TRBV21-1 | CASSKGQNYGYTF | TGTGCCAGCAGCAAAGGACAAAACTATGGCTACACCTTC
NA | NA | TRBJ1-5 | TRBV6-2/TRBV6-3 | CASSYSTENQPQHF | TGTGCCAGCAGTTACTCGACAGAGAATCAGCCCCAGCATTTT
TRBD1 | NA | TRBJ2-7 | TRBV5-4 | CASSLAGGHEQYF | TGTGCCAGCAGCTTAGCAGGGGGCCACGAGCAGTACTTC
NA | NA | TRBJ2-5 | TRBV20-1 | CSAEGEETQYF | TGCAGTGCTGAGGGTGAGGAGACCCAGTACTTC
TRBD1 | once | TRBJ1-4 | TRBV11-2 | CASSLTGEEKKLFF | TGTGCCAGCAGCCTGACAGGGGAGGAGAAAAAACTGTTTTTT
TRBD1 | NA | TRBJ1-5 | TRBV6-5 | CASSYRTGSNQPQHF | TGTGCCAGCAGTTACCGGACAGGGAGCAATCAGCCCCAGCATTTT